This note documents a single T cell receptor (beta chain) sequence. Its antigen is unknown. The sample belongs to a study of immune cell composition in non-small cell lung cancer. Germline V gene lookup returns CDR1 MNHNS and CDR2 SASEGT. CDR3 length equals 17 residues. After removal of 2 bases from V and 2 bases from J, the junction contained 9 bases not matched to a gene. Sequenced by immunoSEQ multiplex PCR; TCRdb stores in-frame clones only, minus some. The data show approximately 3,000 clones, approximately 80% seen once. The study's findings and limits: Overall clonality, unlike maximal tumour-associated clone frequency, did not predict TIL reactivity.

The sequencing input was lung tumor tissue. This receptor was taken from a human donor with non-small cell lung cancer. The chain uses TRBV6-1 and TRBJ2-7; 10 bases map to TRBD2. CDR3 sequence reads: CASSEFLAGAGAYEQYF. CDR3 sequence (DNA): TGTGCCAGCAGTGAATTCCTAGCGGGGGCAGGGGCCTACGAGCAGTACTTC.